This TCR beta chain was found in a study of response to subunit inactivated influenza vaccine (dated by TCRdb to 2016 to 2019). About the study as a whole: Deep quantitative T cell receptor repertoire profiling was used in the study to track responses to a trivalent subunit inactivated influenza vaccine. The paper's findings and limits, for the study overall: The authors proposed that each seasonal influenza vaccination may bring in only a limited number of new T cells.

This clonotype has only a few counts. No antigen is known for it. The input lacks base qualities; no much larger clone sits a single base away. This specimen's time point label, interpreted: 40 to 45 days after influenza vaccine administration. The CDR3, from cysteine to phenylalanine, totals 14 residues. The sequence is cut down to CDR3 DNA, 42 bases in frame from base 1. Between the V and J ends, shortened by 5 bases and 5 bases respectively, the junction contains 14 bases. For CDR1 and CDR2, the germline V gene (reference sequence) lists MNHEY and SMNVEV. Library prep was done by RT-PCR. Instrument used: Illumina HiSeq 2500. TCRdb applied fastp at Q25 and MiXCR to the public reads, then kept only in-frame beta chains. Here each entry gathers all rows of one CDR3 protein and keeps the most common genes and DNA. This sample has over 450,000 distinct CDR3 sequences in its table, and 10% to 15% of those were observed once. Of the sample, 10% to 15% is held by the ten largest clones.

The source of this sequence is a man aged 50 or older who received an inactivated influenza vaccine. Donor details come from another sample of the same person, matched by shared clones. The chain employs TRBV27 and TRBJ2-3; the D gene is perhaps TRBD1, on 6 matching bases. This material consisted of PBMCs from blood, taken 35 to 45 days after vaccination. In nucleotide form, the sequence is TGTGCCAGCAGTATGTACAGGGCCTTAGATACGCAGTATTTT. This sequence encodes CASSMYRALDTQYF.